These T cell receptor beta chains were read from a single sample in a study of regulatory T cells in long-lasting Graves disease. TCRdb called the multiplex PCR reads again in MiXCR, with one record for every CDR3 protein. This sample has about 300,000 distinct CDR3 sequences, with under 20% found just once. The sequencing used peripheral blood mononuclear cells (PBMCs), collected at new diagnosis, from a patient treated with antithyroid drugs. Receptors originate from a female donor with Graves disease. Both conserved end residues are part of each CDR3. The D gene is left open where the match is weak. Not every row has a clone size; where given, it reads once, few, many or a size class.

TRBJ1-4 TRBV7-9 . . CASSPRVYEKLFF TGTGCCAGCAGCCCGCGAGTTTATGAAAAACTGTTTTTT
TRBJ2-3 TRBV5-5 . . CASTPELGRGAGTQYF TGTGCCAGCACCCCGGAACTAGGGCGCGGAGCGGGTACGCAGTATTTT
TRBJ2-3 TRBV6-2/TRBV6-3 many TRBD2 CASRLSGSVADTQYF TGTGCCAGCAGGCTTAGCGGGAGTGTGGCCGATACGCAGTATTTT
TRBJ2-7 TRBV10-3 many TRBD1 CAISERRDRGNYEQYF TGTGCCATCAGTGAACGGCGGGACAGGGGTAACTACGAGCAGTACTTC
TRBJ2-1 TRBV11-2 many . CVSSLGGSGNEQFF TGTGTCAGCAGCTTAGGCGGGTCGGGGAATGAGCAGTTCTTC
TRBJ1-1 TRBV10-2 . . CASTPRPMNTEAFF TGCGCCAGCACCCCACGCCCAATGAACACTGAAGCTTTCTTT
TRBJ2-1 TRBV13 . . CASSLRLGGIYNEQFF TGTGCCAGCAGCTTGAGGTTAGGGGGGATATACAATGAGCAGTTCTTC
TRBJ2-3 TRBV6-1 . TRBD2 CASSVGGRKTDTQYF TGTGCCAGCAGCGTAGGCGGGAGGAAGACAGATACGCAGTATTTT
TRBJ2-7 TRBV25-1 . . CASSKFSYEQYF TGTGCCAGCAGTAAATTCTCCTACGAGCAGTACTTC
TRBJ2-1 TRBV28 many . CASSLYASLYNEQFF TGTGCCAGCAGTTTATATGCTAGTTTGTACAATGAGCAGTTCTTC
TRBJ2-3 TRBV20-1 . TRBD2 CSARGRLAGTDTQYF TGCAGTGCTAGGGGTCGACTAGCGGGCACAGATACGCAGTATTTT
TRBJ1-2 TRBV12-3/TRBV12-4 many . CASPAWRAGGYTF TGTGCCAGCCCTGCCTGGCGGGCAGGGGGCTACACCTTC